This T cell receptor (beta chain) was observed in a study of blood T cells in healthy people across ages. On this clonotype: Its specificity is unknown.

V gave up 4 bases and J gave up 2 bases, with 9 bases separating them. The germline gives CDR1 SGHVS, CDR2 FQNEAQ. The CDR3 covers 13 residues. A second PCR, run for roughly 6 to 11 cycles, used a sample-barcoded 5' primer plus a J-beta primer mix. Each cDNA molecule carried a tag from a template-switch adaptor that contained 12 random nucleotides. TCRdb analysed the 5' RACE reads with MiXCR anew, one entry per CDR3 protein. The data contain hundreds of thousands of distinct CDR3 sequences, around three fifths of them singletons. Findings and limits, study-wide: Naive CD4+ cell counts and diversity both ran higher in long-lived than in aged donors.

The rearrangement links TRBV7-8 to TRBJ2-7; D gene uncertain. The receptor was isolated from a man in his forties in good health. The sample was blood. The CDR3 protein is CASSWAETYEQYF. The CDR3 DNA reads TGTGCCAGCAGCTGGGCAGAAACCTACGAGCAGTACTTC.